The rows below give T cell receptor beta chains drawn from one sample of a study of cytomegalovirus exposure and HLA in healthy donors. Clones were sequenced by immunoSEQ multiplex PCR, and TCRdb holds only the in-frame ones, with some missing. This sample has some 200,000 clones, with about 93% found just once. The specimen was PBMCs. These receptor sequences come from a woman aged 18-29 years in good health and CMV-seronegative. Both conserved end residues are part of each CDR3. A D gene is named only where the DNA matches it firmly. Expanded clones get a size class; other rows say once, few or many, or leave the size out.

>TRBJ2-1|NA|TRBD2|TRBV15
TGTGCCACCAGCAGAGATACCTATAGCGGGACTGCGCAGTTCTTC
CATSRDTYSGTAQFF
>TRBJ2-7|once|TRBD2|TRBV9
TGTGCCAGCAGCGTAGTTCTCCGCCGGCGGGAGACCCGGGGCCCGTTGGGCGAGCAGTACTTC
CASSVVLRRRETRGPLGEQYF
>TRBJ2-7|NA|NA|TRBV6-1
TGTGCCAGCAGTCCGAGGCGGGACGGCTACGAGCAGTACTTC
CASSPRRDGYEQYF
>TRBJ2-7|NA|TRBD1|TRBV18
TGTGCCAGCTCACCTCAATCAGCCGGGACAGGGGCGCGAGACGAGCAGTACTTC
CASSPQSAGTGARDEQYF
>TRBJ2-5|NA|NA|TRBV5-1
TGCGCCAGCAGACGCGAAGAGGAGACCCAGTACTTC
CASRREEETQYF
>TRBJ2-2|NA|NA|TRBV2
TGTGCCACTTCGACAGCGAACACCGGGGAGCTGTTTTTT
CATSTANTGELFF
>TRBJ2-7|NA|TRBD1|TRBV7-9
TGTGCCAGCAGCTTAGTCCGGACAGGTAACTACGAGCAGTACTTC
CASSLVRTGNYEQYF
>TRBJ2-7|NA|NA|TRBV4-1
TGCGCCAGCAGCCACCGACTCGGGACACTTGCCTACGAGCAGTACTTC
CASSHRLGTLAYEQYF
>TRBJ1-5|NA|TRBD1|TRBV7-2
TGTGCCAGCAGCTTAGCGAGACAGGGTCCGCCCCAGCATTTT
CASSLARQGPPQHF
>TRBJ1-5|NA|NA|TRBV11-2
TGTGCCAGCAGCGGCGGCGGCAATCAGCCCCAGCATTTT
CASSGGGNQPQHF
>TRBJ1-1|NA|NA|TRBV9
TGTGCCAGCAGCGGGCGGAGCACTGAAGCTTTCTTT
CASSGRSTEAFF
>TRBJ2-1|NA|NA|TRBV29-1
TGCAGCGTATTACAGAGCTCCTACAATGAGCAGTTCTTC
CSVLQSSYNEQFF
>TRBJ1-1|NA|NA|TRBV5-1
TGCGCCAGCAGACGGGGAGGGAGTAGAGCTGAAGCTTTCTTT
CASRRGGSRAEAFF
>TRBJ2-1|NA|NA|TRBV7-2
TGTGCCAGCAGCTCCACCTCTAGTCTAGCTGAGCAGTTCTTC
CASSSTSSLAEQFF
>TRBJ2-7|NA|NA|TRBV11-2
TGTGCCAGCAGCTTATGGTCCGCGGGTTCCGCCTACGAGCAGTACTTC
CASSLWSAGSAYEQYF
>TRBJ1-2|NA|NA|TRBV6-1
TGTGCCAGCAGTGAAGGGCCCCTTGGACAGAACTATGGCTACACCTTC
CASSEGPLGQNYGYTF
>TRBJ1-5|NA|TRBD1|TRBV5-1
TGCGCCAGCAGCTTGGGGGACAGGGTCAATCAGCCCCAGCATTTT
CASSLGDRVNQPQHF
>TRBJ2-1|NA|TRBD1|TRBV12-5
TGTGCTAGTGGTTTTGACAGGGTTGGTTGGAATGAGCAGTTCTTC
CASGFDRVGWNEQFF
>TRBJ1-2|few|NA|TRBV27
TGTGCCAGCAGCTCGTCCAGCGATTATGGCTACACCTTC
CASSSSSDYGYTF
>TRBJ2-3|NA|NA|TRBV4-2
TGTGCCAGCAGCCTCGGCGATTCAGGGGCAGATACGCAGTATTTT
CASSLGDSGADTQYF
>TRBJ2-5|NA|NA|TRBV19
TGTGCCAGTAGTATAGGGGGACTCCAGATCCAAGAGACCCAGTACTTC
CASSIGGLQIQETQYF
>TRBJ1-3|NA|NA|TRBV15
TGTGCCACCAGCAGAGATCGGGGGAACTCTGGAAACACCATATATTTT
CATSRDRGNSGNTIYF
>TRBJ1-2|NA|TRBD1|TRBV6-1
TGTGCCAGCAGTGAAGGGGGTGACAGGGGTTGGCCGGGCTATGGCTACACCTTC
CASSEGGDRGWPGYGYTF
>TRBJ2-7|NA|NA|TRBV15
TGTGCCACCAGCGGAAACAGAATCCAGGTGCACGAGCAGTACTTC
CATSGNRIQVHEQYF
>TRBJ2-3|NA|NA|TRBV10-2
TGCGCCAGCAGTGAGTCTTCCGTCACAGATACGCAGTATTTT
CASSESSVTDTQYF
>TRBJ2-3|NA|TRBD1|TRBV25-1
TGTGCCAGCAGAGGGGACAGGGTTAGTGCAGATACGCAGTATTTT
CASRGDRVSADTQYF
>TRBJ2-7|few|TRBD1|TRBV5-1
TGCGCCAGCGGACAGGGTTCCCACGAGCAGTACTTC
CASGQGSHEQYF
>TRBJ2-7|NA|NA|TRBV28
TGTGCCAGCAGTAGCCGACACTCCTACGAGCAGTACTTC
CASSSRHSYEQYF
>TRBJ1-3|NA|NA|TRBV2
TGTGCCAGCAGTGGTACAGGGAGTGGAAACACCATATATTTT
CASSGTGSGNTIYF
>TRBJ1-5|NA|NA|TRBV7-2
TGTGCCAGCAGCCCCGGAATGAGCGGGTACAATCAGCCCCAGCATTTT
CASSPGMSGYNQPQHF
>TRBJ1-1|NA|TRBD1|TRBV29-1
TGCAGCGTTTCGGACAGGGGGCGAACTGAAGCTTTCTTT
CSVSDRGRTEAFF
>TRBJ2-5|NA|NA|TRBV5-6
TGTGCCAGCACCGCGAACGGGGGGCCATTCCAAGAGACCCAGTACTTC
CASTANGGPFQETQYF
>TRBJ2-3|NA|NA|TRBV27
TGTGCCAGCAAGTTACAGCATAGCACAGATACGCAGTATTTT
CASKLQHSTDTQYF
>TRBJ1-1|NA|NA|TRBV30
TGTGCCTGGGTTGGGTTCGGGGATGAAGCTTTCTTT
CAWVGFGDEAFF
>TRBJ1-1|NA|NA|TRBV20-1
TGCAGTGCTATTGACGCGGGGGGAGCTTTCTTT
CSAIDAGGAFF
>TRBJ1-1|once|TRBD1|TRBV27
TGTGCCAGCAGTTTATCCATGACAGGGGGCACTGAAGCTTTCTTT
CASSLSMTGGTEAFF
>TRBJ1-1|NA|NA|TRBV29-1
TGCAGCGTTGTCCGAGGGGGTGAGAGAACTGAAGCTTTCTTT
CSVVRGGERTEAFF
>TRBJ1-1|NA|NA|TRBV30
TGTGCCTGGAGTGTTGTTGCGGAAAACACTGAAGCTTTCTTT
CAWSVVAENTEAFF
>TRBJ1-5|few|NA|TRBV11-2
TGTGCCAGCAGCCCCACAGGTGGAACCCAGCATTTT
CASSPTGGTQHF
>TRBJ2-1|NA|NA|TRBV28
TGTGCCAGCAGTCACAGGGCGACGTACAATGAGCAGTTCTTC
CASSHRATYNEQFF
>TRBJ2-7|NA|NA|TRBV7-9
TGTGCCAGCAGCTTAGCCTCCGGGACTGTAAACTACGAGCAGTACTTC
CASSLASGTVNYEQYF
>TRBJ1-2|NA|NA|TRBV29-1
TGCAGCATGCGGATAGGAGACTATGGCTACACCTTC
CSMRIGDYGYTF
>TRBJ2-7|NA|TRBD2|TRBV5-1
TGCGCCAGCAGGCGGGAGATCGAGCAGTACTTC
CASRREIEQYF
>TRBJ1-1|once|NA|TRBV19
TGTGCCGCCTCGCCGGGGGGACAACCGAACACTGAAGCTTTCTTT
CAASPGGQPNTEAFF